The text below deals with one T cell receptor (beta chain). No cognate antigen has been identified for it. No quality values exist for individual bases; no much larger clone is one base distant. The record originates from a study of T cell responses to AZD1222 COVID-19 vaccine (dated by TCRdb to about 2021). In terms of the full investigation: AZD1222 recipients whose second dose came at about 4 weeks and those whose second dose came at about 12 weeks were combined into one group, since spike-specific TCR depth and breadth did not differ between the two schedules. A total of 230 to 250 trial participants underwent TCR sequencing, of whom approximately 200 had received two doses of AZD1222 and around 25 had received two doses of the MenACWY control vaccine. Trial participants were enrolled by age into 18-55, 56-69 and 70-plus year subgroups, with 148, 28 and 57 TCR-sequenced participants respectively.

What the study reported, not specific to this receptor: Nearly half of unique spike-specific TCRs reportedly recognized epitopes outside regions mutated in the B.1.351 and B.1.1.7 variants. Participants were mostly white British, with more females than males. The authors suggested clonal diversity may have been underestimated. After two AZD1222 doses, both the breadth and the depth of spike-specific TCRs were significantly higher than at day 0 and than in MenACWY recipients. Because no day 14 peak-response samples were available, repertoires were characterized only after the peak T cell response. Vaccine-associated CD4 TCRs spanned the whole spike protein, with dominant responses in regions 160-218 and 743-854. The 56-69-year group was small, and its depth increase did not reach significance, likely because of low power. Only a handful of AZD1222 recipients were SARS-CoV-2 seropositive at baseline, limiting conclusions about previously exposed vaccinees.

Reading the label with the study, this specimen's time point is: baseline before first vaccination. Vaccinee samples came from UK trials COV001 and COV002, including a single-blind randomized controlled phase 2/3 trial of AZD1222 (ChAdOx1 nCoV-19) in healthy adults. For TCRbeta chain sequencing, PBMC samples from trial participants were taken at day 0 and at day 28 after the second dose. The CDR3 regions of human TCRbeta chains were analyzed by immunosequencing. The published analysis was carried out like this. TCRs in the repertoires were compared against a reference library of SARS-CoV-2-specific TCRs that had been generated with the MIRA antigen-specificity platform. Breadth was defined as the fraction of unique TCRs that were SARS-CoV-2-associated, and depth was defined as the fraction of total T cells that were SARS-CoV-2-associated. Using the MIRA data, each spike-specific TCR was mapped to the spike region that the TCR reacts to and placed in a CD4 or CD8 class. Log10-transformed breadth and depth values were compared by one-way ANOVA with Sidak's multiple comparisons tests. TCRdb carries this immuneACCESS record with in-frame sequences only. Its versions omit some clonotypes, under half of them owing to an unresolved V gene in the studies checked, with the rest unexplained. The V and J calls and the clone size are those of that table, but D and trimming were determined from the DNA. The sample contains about 130,000 clones, over 90% of them found a single time. The ten largest account for roughly 5.9% of the sample.

The source material was peripheral blood, sampled on day 0 of AZD1222 vaccination. The sequence was collected from an adult in good health.

The CDR3 reads as follows: CASSSTGAGLSNQPQHF. The sequenced DNA: TGTGCCAGCAGCTCAACTGGAGCAGGTCTGAGCAATCAGCCCCAGCATTTT. The chain couples TRBV7-8 to TRBJ1-5; the D gene is unclear. Trimming takes 4 bases from V and 1 base from J, and the germline ends sit 17 bases apart. The germline V gene encodes CDR1 SGHVS and CDR2 FQNEAQ. Spanning cysteine to phenylalanine, the CDR3 consists of 17 amino acids. Only the CDR3 region is kept as DNA, spanning 51 bases read in frame from base 1.